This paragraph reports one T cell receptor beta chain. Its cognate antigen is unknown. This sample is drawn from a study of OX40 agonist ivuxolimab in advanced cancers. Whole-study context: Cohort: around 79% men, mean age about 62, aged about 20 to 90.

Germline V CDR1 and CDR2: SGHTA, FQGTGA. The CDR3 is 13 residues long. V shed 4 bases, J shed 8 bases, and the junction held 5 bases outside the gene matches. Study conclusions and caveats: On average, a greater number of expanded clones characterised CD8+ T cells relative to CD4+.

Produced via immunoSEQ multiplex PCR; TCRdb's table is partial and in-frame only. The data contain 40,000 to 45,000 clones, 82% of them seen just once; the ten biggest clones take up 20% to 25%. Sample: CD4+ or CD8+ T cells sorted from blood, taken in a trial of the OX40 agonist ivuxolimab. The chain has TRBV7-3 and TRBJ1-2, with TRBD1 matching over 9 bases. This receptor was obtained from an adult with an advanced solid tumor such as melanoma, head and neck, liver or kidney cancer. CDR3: CASSSGTGHGYTF. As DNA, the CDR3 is TGTGCCAGCAGCTCCGGGACAGGGCACGGCTACACCTTC.